The sequence of this TCR beta chain was determined in a study of blood T cells in healthy people across ages. Study observations and caveats: Estimates based on one million T cells were treated as lower bounds.

Concerning this clonotype: What it binds is not known.

Alongside a J-beta primer mix, a sample-barcoded 5' primer served in a second PCR lasting about 7 to 12 cycles. Using its own MiXCR run on the 5' RACE reads, TCRdb lists one record per CDR3 protein. In the table there are 910,000 or so distinct CDR3 sequences, about 53% of which are singletons. Germline CDR1 LNHNV, CDR2 YYDKDF (reference sequence). The CDR3 extends over 15 amino acids. V lost 5 bases and J lost 2; bases outside the gene matches: 6. This rearrangement joins TRBV15 to TRBJ2-3; the match to TRBD1 covers 8 bases. Sequencing was performed on blood. The receptor was derived from a woman aged 55-69 years in good health. This CDR3 is CATSPHRGATDTQYF. The CDR3 nucleotides read TGTGCCACCAGCCCCCACAGGGGGGCCACAGATACGCAGTATTTT.